This is a list of T cell receptor beta chains from one sample in a study of shared clonotypes between healthy human individuals. Only in-frame clones appear in the TCRdb table, and some are missing; sequencing was by immunoSEQ multiplex PCR. The sample records nearly 1 million clones, around 80% being singletons. Material for sequencing was memory CD4+ T cells sorted from blood. These receptors came from a man aged 18 to 30 in good health. Both conserved end residues are part of each CDR3. Fields, in order: J gene, D gene, V gene, clone size, CDR3 DNA, CDR3 protein. D genes are given only for firm matches. Clone size, where shown, is once, few, many, or a class for clones that have expanded.

j_call: TRBJ1-2
d_call: .
v_call: TRBV10-1
clone_size: .
cdr3_nt: TGCGCCAGCAGTGAGGGGGTTAACTATGGCTACACCTTC
cdr3_aa: CASSEGVNYGYTF

j_call: TRBJ2-3
d_call: .
v_call: TRBV28
clone_size: .
cdr3_nt: TGTGCCAGCAATATCCTAGCCACAGATACGCAGTATTTT
cdr3_aa: CASNILATDTQYF

j_call: TRBJ1-5
d_call: .
v_call: TRBV28
clone_size: .
cdr3_nt: TGTGCCAGCAGGGCCCCGGGGAATCAGCCCCAGCATTTT
cdr3_aa: CASRAPGNQPQHF

j_call: TRBJ2-7
d_call: .
v_call: TRBV7-9
clone_size: .
cdr3_nt: TGTGCCAGCAGCCGTAACGGGGTGGAGCAGTACTTC
cdr3_aa: CASSRNGVEQYF

j_call: TRBJ1-1
d_call: .
v_call: TRBV7-2
clone_size: .
cdr3_nt: TGTGCCAGCAGCTTAGGGGTCAGGAAAGCTTTCTTT
cdr3_aa: CASSLGVRKAFF

j_call: TRBJ1-1
d_call: .
v_call: TRBV30
clone_size: few
cdr3_nt: TGTGCCTGGAGTTCTATGGGGGCTCTGCAAGCTTTCTTT
cdr3_aa: CAWSSMGALQAFF

j_call: TRBJ1-2
d_call: .
v_call: TRBV30
clone_size: .
cdr3_nt: TGTGCCTGGAGTGAAGGCTATGGCTACACCTTC
cdr3_aa: CAWSEGYGYTF

j_call: TRBJ1-6
d_call: .
v_call: TRBV28
clone_size: .
cdr3_nt: TGTGCCAGCAGTTTAGGGGGAAGGGTTAGCTCCTATAATTCACCCCTCCACTTT
cdr3_aa: CASSLGGRVSSYNSPLHF

j_call: TRBJ2-2
d_call: .
v_call: TRBV28
clone_size: .
cdr3_nt: TGTGCCAGCACCTCCCTAGGGGTAACCGGGGAGCTGTTTTTT
cdr3_aa: CASTSLGVTGELFF

j_call: TRBJ2-3
d_call: TRBD2
v_call: TRBV28
clone_size: .
cdr3_nt: TGTGCCAGCAGCGCCCGGGGGGTTCCCACAGATACGCAGTATTTT
cdr3_aa: CASSARGVPTDTQYF

j_call: TRBJ1-2
d_call: .
v_call: TRBV9
clone_size: .
cdr3_nt: TGTGCCAGCACTGTGGGGGAATTTGGGTCCCTATCCCACTACACCTTC
cdr3_aa: CASTVGEFGSLSHYTF

j_call: TRBJ1-2
d_call: TRBD1
v_call: TRBV7-8
clone_size: .
cdr3_nt: TGTGCCAGCAGCCCAGGGGGGGGCCATGGCTACACCTTC
cdr3_aa: CASSPGGGHGYTF